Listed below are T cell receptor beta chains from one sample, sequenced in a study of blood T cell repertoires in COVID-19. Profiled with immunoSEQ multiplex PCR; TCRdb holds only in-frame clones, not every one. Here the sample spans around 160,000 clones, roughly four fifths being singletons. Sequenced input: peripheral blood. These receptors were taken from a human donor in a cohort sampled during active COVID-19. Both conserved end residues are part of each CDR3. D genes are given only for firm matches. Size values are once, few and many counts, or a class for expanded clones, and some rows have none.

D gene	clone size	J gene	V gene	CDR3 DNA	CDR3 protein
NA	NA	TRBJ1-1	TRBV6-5	TGTGCCAGCGCCGAGCGGGGGGCGGAGGGAAATTTCTTT	CASAERGAEGNFF
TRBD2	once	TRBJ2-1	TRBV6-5	TGTGCCAGCAGTCCTCTTGCGGGAGGGCCGGGTGAGCAGTTCTTC	CASSPLAGGPGEQFF
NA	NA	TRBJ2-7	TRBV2	TGTGCCAGCGGGGCGATGGGCGGGGTCTTCTCCTACGAGCAGTACTTC	CASGAMGGVFSYEQYF
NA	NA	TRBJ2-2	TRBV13	TGTGCCAGCAGCTTTTTCACAGGAAGGAACACCGGGGAGCTGTTTTTT	CASSFFTGRNTGELFF
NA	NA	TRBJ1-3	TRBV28	TGTGCCAGCAGTCCTTTACAGGGAACTGGAAACACCATATATTTT	CASSPLQGTGNTIYF
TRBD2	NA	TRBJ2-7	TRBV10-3	TGTGCCATCAGTGAGTCGATCACTAGCGGGGTAACCTACGAGCAGTACTTC	CAISESITSGVTYEQYF
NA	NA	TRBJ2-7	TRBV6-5	TGTGCCAGCAGTTACTCGAGGGCTTCCTACGAGCAGTACTTC	CASSYSRASYEQYF
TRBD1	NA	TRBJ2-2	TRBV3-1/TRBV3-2	TGTGCCAGCAGTCAACTGACAGGGGGAAGCGGGGAGCTGTTTTTT	CASSQLTGGSGELFF
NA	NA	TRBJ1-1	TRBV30	TGTGCCTGGAGTAGGGGGTCTACTAATGAAGCTTTCTTT	CAWSRGSTNEAFF
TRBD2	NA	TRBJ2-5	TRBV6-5	TGTGCCAGCAGTTACTCACTAGCGGGGGGCCAAGAGACCCAGTACTTC	CASSYSLAGGQETQYF
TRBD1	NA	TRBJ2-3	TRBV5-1	TGCGCCAGCAGCTTGGGTCCGGGACAGGGTTATTTT	CASSLGPGQGYF
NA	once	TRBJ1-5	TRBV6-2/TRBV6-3	TGTGCCAGCAGTTACCCGCGTCAGGACAATCAGCCCCAGCATTTT	CASSYPRQDNQPQHF
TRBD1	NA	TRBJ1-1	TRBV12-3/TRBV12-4	TGTGCCAGCAGTGAGGGACAGGTGACTGAAGCTTTCTTT	CASSEGQVTEAFF
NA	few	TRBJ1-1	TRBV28	TGTGCCAGCGGAGGAGCTTTCTTT	CASGGAFF
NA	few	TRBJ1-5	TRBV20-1	TGCAGTGCTAGTGCGGGGAGCAGCAATCAGCCCCAGCATTTT	CSASAGSSNQPQHF
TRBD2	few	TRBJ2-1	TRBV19	TGTGCCAGTAGTACTAGCGGGAGGGGGCGTGAGTTCTTC	CASSTSGRGREFF
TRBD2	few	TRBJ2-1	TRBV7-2	TGTGCCAGCAGCCCGTACATAGCGGGAGGCGTTCGTGAGCAGTTCTTC	CASSPYIAGGVREQFF